A single sample gave rise to the 23 T cell receptor beta chains below, sequenced in a study of blood T cells in healthy people across ages. Through a sample-barcoded 5' primer and a J-beta primer mix, a second PCR was run for 7 to 11 cycles. TCRdb ran MiXCR on the 5' RACE reads and lists one entry per CDR3 protein. Of 650,000 to 1,000,000 distinct CDR3 sequences listed, 36% were seen once; the top ten hold approximately 12%. Sequenced sample: blood. Every receptor here comes from a man aged 18 to 30 in good health.

The chain has TRBV9 and TRBJ2-3; D might be TRBD1 (6 bases). CDR3 length equals 15 residues. CDR1 is SGDLS, CDR2 YYNGEE, per germline. Trimming took 2 bases from V and 6 from J, leaving 16 bases between them. CDR3 coding DNA: TGTGCCAGCAGCGTCGGACAGAGAAGGATGGATACGCAGTATTTT. Protein: CASSVGQRRMDTQYF. Full variable domain (rest looked up from reference TRBV9 and TRBJ2-3): DSGVTQTPKHLITATGQRVTLRCSPRSGDLSVYWYQQSLDQGLQFLIQYYNGEERAKGNILERFSAQQFPDLHSELNLSSLELGDSALYFCASSVGQRRMDTQYFGPGTRLTVL.

This clonotype was found a few times. In DNA form, the CDR3 reads TGCGCCAGCCGAGCCGAGCCCTATTTAGCCAAAAACATTCAGTACTTC. Translation: CASRAEPYLAKNIQYF. This chain uses TRBV5-1 with TRBJ2-4, with D uncertain. The CDR3 sequence is 16 residues long. Germline CDR1 SGHRS, CDR2 YFSETQ. Deletions cut 7 bases from V and 0 bases from J, with 17 bases between.

This clonotype appeared many times. J is TRBJ2-5 and V is TRBV4-1; D unresolved. CDR3 length equals 13 residues. Germline V CDR1 and CDR2: MGHRA, YSYEKL. The V gene lost 1 base and the J gene lost 4 bases, with 7 bases spanning the gap. The CDR3, as DNA: TGCGCCAGCAGCCAAGTGGGCGTAGAGACCCAGTACTTC. It encodes CASSQVGVETQYF.

The chain uses TRBV6-1 and TRBJ2-1; 10 bases match TRBD2. This CDR3 comprises 15 residues. The V gene's germline CDR1 is MNHNS and CDR2 SASEGT. V gave up 3 bases and J gave up 6 bases; unmatched junction bases: 5. The CDR3 nucleotides are TGTGCCAGCAGTGACGCGGCTAGCGGGGGCAATGAGCAGTTCTTC. It yields the protein CASSDAASGGNEQFF.

The chain couples TRBV7-8 to TRBJ1-1; weak D call: TRBD1 (6 bases). Trimming removed 7 bases from V and 8 bases from J, with 17 bases in between. Per the germline V gene, CDR1 is SGHVS and CDR2 is FQNEAQ. The CDR3 sequence is 13 residues long. The CDR3: CASTPTYRAEAFF. The CDR3 nucleotides are TGTGCCAGCACCCCGACCTACAGGGCGGAAGCTTTCTTT.

The rearrangement links TRBV7-8 to TRBJ2-7; no clear D gene. With 2 bases removed from V and 2 bases from J, the gap between germline ends came to 19 bases. Germline V lookup: CDR1 SGHVS, CDR2 FQNEAQ. This CDR3 spans 17 amino acids. CDR3 coding DNA: TGTGCCAGCAGCTTAAGGCCAGACCCCCCTATCACCTACGAGCAGTACTTC. Amino acids: CASSLRPDPPITYEQYF.

The rearrangement joins TRBV6-6 to TRBJ2-1, with D perhaps TRBD1 (5 bases). The germline V and J ends were trimmed by 2 bases and 7 bases, with 15 bases remaining between them. Germline V gives CDR1 MNHNY, CDR2 SVGAGI (reference sequence). There are 15 residues in the CDR3. The CDR3 region is CASSYGSGQWNEQFF. The CDR3 region has the DNA TGTGCCAGCAGTTACGGGTCAGGGCAATGGAATGAGCAGTTCTTC.

This CDR3 is CATSRAGGGYSYNEQFF. In nucleotides, the CDR3 is TGTGCCACCAGCAGAGCCGGCGGGGGGTATAGCTACAATGAGCAGTTCTTC. V and J are TRBV15 and TRBJ2-1; 8 nucleotides align to TRBD2. In germline, CDR1 is LNHNV, CDR2 YYDKDF (reference sequence). CDR3 length equals 17 residues. J was trimmed by 3 bases and V by 1 base; bases with no gene match: 8. Combining the CDR3 with reference TRBV15 and TRBJ2-1 gives the whole variable domain DAMVIQNPRYQVTQFGKPVTLSCSQTLNHNVMYWYQQKSSQAPKLLFHYYDKDFNNEADTPDNFQSRRPNTSFCFLDIRSPGLGDTAMYLCATSRAGGGYSYNEQFFGPGTRLTVL.

The table lists this clonotype with many counts. This sequence joins TRBV12-3 or TRBV12-4 and TRBJ1-5; 10 nucleotides line up with TRBD1. The ends lost 5 bases at V and 7 bases at J; junction bases unmatched: 5. CDR3 length: 14 amino acids. The CDR3 DNA reads as TGTGCCAGCAGTCTGACAGGGGGCAGGCAGCCCCAGCATTTT. As protein: CASSLTGGRQPQHF.

This clonotype has just a few counts. The chain links TRBV27 to TRBJ2-7, with a tentative D call TRBD2 (6 bases). This CDR3 is built from 14 residues. The V and J ends lost 4 bases and 3 bases respectively, with 13 bases between them. Germline loops: CDR1 MNHEY, CDR2 SMNVEV (reference sequence). The CDR3 here is CASSSGGAFYEQYF. The CDR3, as DNA: TGTGCCAGCAGTTCCGGAGGGGCATTCTACGAGCAGTACTTC.

The gene calls are TRBV6-2 or TRBV6-3 and TRBJ2-2; D possibly corresponds to TRBD2 (5 bases). In germline, CDR1 is MNHEY, CDR2 SVGEGT. The V end was cut by 0 bases, the J end by 6 bases, with 20 bases between. There are 18 residues in the CDR3. CDR3 nucleotides: TGTGCCAGCAGTTACTCGAACGAGGGCGGTAGTAAGTCCGGGGAGCTGTTTTTT. Residues: CASSYSNEGGSKSGELFF.

This clonotype was seen many times. This chain connects TRBV4-3 to TRBJ2-7; 9 nucleotides match TRBD2. The V and J ends lost 0 bases and 2 bases, in that order; junction bases with no gene match: 5. The CDR3 contains 16 residues. Germline V gives CDR1 LGHNA, CDR2 YSLEER. CDR3 coding DNA: TGCGCCAGCAGCCAAGATGGTCAGCGGGGGGCCTACGAGCAGTACTTC. Translation gives CASSQDGQRGAYEQYF.

The chain carries TRBV5-5 and TRBJ1-1, with D uncertain. Trimming stripped 4 bases from V and 1 base from J, with 8 bases between. CDR1 and CDR2 from the germline V gene are SGHKS and YYEKEE (reference sequence). The CDR3 runs 13 residues. This CDR3 is CASSHAGNTEAFF. The CDR3, as DNA: TGTGCCAGCAGCCATGCGGGGAACACTGAAGCTTTCTTT.

This clonotype was seen many times. The chain is built from TRBV5-1 and TRBJ2-1; 13 bases align to TRBD2. Germline V gives CDR1 SGHRS, CDR2 YFSETQ. Trimming removed 2 bases from V and 7 bases from J; junction bases left unmatched: 3. The CDR3 is made up of 15 amino acids. As DNA, the CDR3 is TGCGCCAGCAGCTTACTAGCGGGGGGGCGAAATGAGCAGTTCTTC. This codes for CASSLLAGGRNEQFF.

This clonotype was detected only a few times. The gene calls are TRBV5-5 and TRBJ2-1, with D perhaps TRBD1 or TRBD2 (5 bases each). The better agreement between TRBJ2-7 and the DNA end casts doubt on the J call. Germline V gene data show CDR1 as SGHKS and CDR2 as YYEKEE (reference sequence). The CDR3 consists of 16 residues. The CDR3: CASSTVGGSSYNEQYF. The CDR3 region has the DNA TGTGCCAGCTCTACCGTTGGGGGAAGCTCCTACAATGAGCAGTACTTC.

The V call is TRBV4-3, the J call TRBJ1-2; TRBD1 is a possible D gene (6 bases). Trimming took 0 bases from V and 4 from J, leaving 12 bases between them. The CDR3 loop spans 15 amino acids. Germline V lookup: CDR1 LGHNA, CDR2 YSLEER. This CDR3 is CASSQDQGFGYGYTF. CDR3 DNA sequence: TGCGCCAGCAGCCAAGATCAGGGGTTCGGCTATGGCTACACCTTC.

A remark on this clonotype: At one end, the junction sequence differs from germline, possibly due to a read error. V and J are TRBV7-9 and TRBJ2-4; maybe TRBD1 (6 bases). There are 15 residues in the CDR3. CDR1 SEHNR and CDR2 FQNEAQ come from the germline V gene (reference sequence). CDR3 coding DNA: TGTGCTAGCAGCGACTGGGGGCCCGACACGGACATTCAGTACTTC. Protein: CASSDWGPDTDIQYF.

Many counts were recorded for this clonotype. The CDR3 DNA sequence: TGTGCCAGCAGCTTAGCGGGATCGGCTGAGCAGTTCTTC. Encoded protein: CASSLAGSAEQFF. The chain employs TRBV7-2 and TRBJ2-1; D gene uncertain. From germline, CDR1 is SGHTA and CDR2 FQGNSA. The CDR3 extends over 13 amino acids. Trimming cost V 0 bases and J 9 bases, with 9 bases left between them. The full variable domain, rest sourced from reference TRBV7-2 and TRBJ2-1, is GAGVSQSPSNKVTEKGKDVELRCDPISGHTALYWYRQSLGQGLEFLIYFQGNSAPDKSGLPSDRFSAERTGGSVSTLTIQRTQQEDSAVYLCASSLAGSAEQFFGPGTRLTVL.

About this clonotype itself: A single base separates this from a much larger clone, so it may be a read error. V is TRBV10-3 and J is TRBJ2-1; TRBD1 matches 7 bases. The ends lost 6 bases at V and 0 bases at J; junction bases unmatched: 5. Germline V CDR1 and CDR2: ENHRY, SYGVKD. The CDR3 contains 15 residues. The CDR3 region has the DNA TGTGCCATCAGCGCCAGACAGGGCTCCTACAATGAGCAGTTCTTC. Amino acid sequence: CAISARQGSYNEQFF.

This chain uses TRBV12-3 or TRBV12-4 with TRBJ2-1; D remains ambiguous. The ends were cut back, 3 bases at V and 9 bases at J, with 15 bases in the middle. The CDR3 runs 14 residues. The CDR3 loop reads CASSFGPSHGEQFF. The DNA for the CDR3 is TGTGCCAGCAGTTTCGGTCCCTCCCACGGTGAGCAGTTCTTC.

The rearrangement links TRBV7-2 to TRBJ2-1, with 7 nucleotides matching TRBD2. J was trimmed by 5 bases and V by 1 base; bases with no gene match: 8. CDR3 length: 16 residues. Germline V lookup: CDR1 SGHTA, CDR2 FQGNSA. The CDR3 loop is CASSLGWLADHNEQFF. The CDR3 coding sequence is TGTGCCAGCAGCTTAGGCTGGCTAGCGGACCACAATGAGCAGTTCTTC.

This clonotype was seen a handful of times. The rearrangement uses TRBV6-6 and TRBJ1-2; D unresolved. Germline CDR1 is MNHNY and CDR2 is SVGAGI (reference sequence). The CDR3 covers 13 residues. V lost 7 bases to trimming and J lost 4 bases, with 13 bases between them. The CDR3 nucleotides read TGTGCCAGCACCCCTGACGGCCCCTATGGCTACACCTTC. Translation gives CASTPDGPYGYTF.

This clonotype was detected only a few times. This sequence joins TRBV20-1 and TRBJ1-5, with 9 nucleotides matching TRBD1. Germline lookup yields CDR1 DFQATT and CDR2 SNEGSKA (reference sequence). V shed 4 bases and J 3 bases; nucleotides not matched to a gene: 4. CDR3 length equals 14 residues. The CDR3 nucleotides are TGCAGTGCTACGGGACAGGGAGTCAATCAGCCCCAGCATTTT. Its translation: CSATGQGVNQPQHF.